The clone carrying this TCR beta chain was observed a handful of times. The antigen remains unidentified. V dropped 2 bases and J dropped 2 bases, with 15 bases sitting between them. The CDR3 consists of 15 residues. Germline V gives CDR1 DFQATT, CDR2 SNEGSKA (reference sequence). With constant-segment primers, 5'RACE yielded cDNA libraries of TCR alpha and TCR beta that carried sample barcodes and UMIs. TCRdb itself ran the 5' RACE reads through MiXCR, one entry per CDR3 protein. The repertoire holds around 250,000 distinct CDR3 sequences, about 17% seen once, with roughly 20% in the top ten. The source of the sample is a study of T-cell memory formation after mild COVID-19. Whole-study context: There were largely donor-specific TCR clusters. Study-level findings and limits: Clones that contracted from day 15 to 85 had balanced CD4/CD8; later expanders were CD4+ biased.

This rearrangement joins TRBV20-1 to TRBJ1-1, with D hard to call. The clonotype was recovered from a man younger than 35 who had mild COVID-19 (a few samples of this study predate the infection). Cell type and time point are not known. Sequences were obtained from PBMCs or a T cell subset sorted from them (not recorded which). The CDR3 sequence: CSARKFPGRNTEAFF. The CDR3 DNA sequence: TGCAGTGCTAGAAAGTTTCCGGGAAGAAACACTGAAGCTTTCTTT.